The sequence of this T cell receptor (beta chain) was determined in a study of T cell responses to AZD1222 COVID-19 vaccine. Trimming left V 2 bases short and J 10 bases short, with 19 bases between. CDR3 size: 16 residues. Looked up from germline, CDR1 is SGHNT and CDR2 is YYREEE (reference sequence). Produced via immunoSEQ multiplex PCR; TCRdb's table is partial and in-frame only. The sample includes 110,000 or so clones, approximately 91% of them seen just once. This sequence joins TRBV5-4 and TRBJ1-6, with D unresolved. This clonotype originated in an adult in good health. The material sequenced was peripheral blood, taken on day 0 of AZD1222 vaccination. This CDR3 is CASSFLAGSGGSPLHF. CDR3 bases: TGTGCCAGCAGCTTCCTGGCGGGCTCGGGTGGATCACCCCTCCACTTT. Drawing the rest from reference TRBV5-4 and TRBJ1-6, the complete variable domain is ETGVTQSPTHLIKTRGQQVTLRCSSQSGHNTVSWYQQALGQGPQFIFQYYREEENGRGNFPPRFSGLQFPNYSSELNVNALELDDSALYLCASSFLAGSGGSPLHFGNGTRLTVT.